The text below deals with one T cell receptor beta chain. Its antigen is as yet unknown. This sample also contains other DNA sequences that code for the same CDR3. This CDR3 is built from 15 residues. The V and J ends lost 1 base and 4 bases, in that order; junction bases with no gene match: 0. Germline lookup yields CDR1 LNHDA and CDR2 SQIVND (reference sequence). Data came from immunoSEQ multiplex PCR; TCRdb stores just in-frame clones and leaves some out. This table has 2,500,000 or so clones, 85% to 95% appearing once. These data come from a study of shared clonotypes between healthy human individuals. About the study: Serving as donors were two women and a few men, whose ages spanned 18 to 49.

Study observations and caveats: Against clonotypes common to all four donors, non-shared ones had lower generation probabilities.

Healthy HIV-negative adults without recent acute infections or vaccinations served as donors. A CD45RA+ naive subset and a CD45RA-negative memory subset were split from CD4+ cells. This TCR was sampled from a man aged 18 to 35 in good health. The sequenced material came from naive CD4+ T cells sorted from blood. Subset denoted: CD45RA+ positively selected. The rearrangement joins TRBV19 to TRBJ2-2, with 10 bases matching TRBD2. CDR3 residues: CASSIVAGGTGELFF. As DNA, the CDR3 is TGTGCCAGTAGTATAGTAGCGGGGGGCACCGGGGAGCTGTTTTTT.